This T cell receptor beta chain was obtained from a study of T cell changes during pregnancy in multiple sclerosis. The germline CDR1 and CDR2 sequences are SGHNT and YYREEE (reference sequence). The CDR3 runs to 13 residues. Unmatched junction bases numbered 1, after V lost 3 bases and J lost 3 bases. Produced via immunoSEQ multiplex PCR; TCRdb's table is partial and in-frame only. The table includes approximately 21,000 clones, around 85% detected once. Sequences were derived from CD8+ T cells from peripheral blood mononuclear cells, sampled in the first trimester of pregnancy. This sequence originates from a female donor in good health, enrolled as a control in a pregnancy study. The chain recombines TRBV5-4 with TRBJ1-1; 8 bases align to TRBD1. The CDR3 bases are TGTGCCAGCAGCTCGACAGGGGACACTGAAGCTTTCTTT. Translating gives CASSSTGDTEAFF.